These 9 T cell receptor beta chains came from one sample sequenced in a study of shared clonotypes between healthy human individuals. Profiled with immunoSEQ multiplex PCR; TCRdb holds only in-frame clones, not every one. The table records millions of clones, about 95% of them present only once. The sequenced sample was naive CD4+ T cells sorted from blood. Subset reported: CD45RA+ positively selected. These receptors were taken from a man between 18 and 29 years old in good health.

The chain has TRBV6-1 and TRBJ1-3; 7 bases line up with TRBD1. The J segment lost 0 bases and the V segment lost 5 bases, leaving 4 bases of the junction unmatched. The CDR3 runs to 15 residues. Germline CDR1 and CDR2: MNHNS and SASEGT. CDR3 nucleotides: TGTGCCAGCAGTAAGGACAGGCTCTCTGGAAACACCATATATTTT. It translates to CASSKDRLSGNTIYF.

The CDR3 bases are TGTGCCAGCAGTTCACCCGCCAGGGTAGCTTTCTTT. This gives the protein CASSSPARVAFF. The chain has TRBV6-5 and TRBJ1-1; D might be TRBD1 (5 bases). V dropped 4 bases and J dropped 10 bases, with 13 bases sitting between them. This CDR3 is 12 amino acids long. Germline V gives CDR1 MNHEY, CDR2 SVGAGI.

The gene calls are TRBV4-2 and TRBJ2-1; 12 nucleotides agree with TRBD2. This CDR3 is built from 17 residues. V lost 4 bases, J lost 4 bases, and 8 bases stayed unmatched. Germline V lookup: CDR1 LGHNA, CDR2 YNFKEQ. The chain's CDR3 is CASSRETSGGSYNEQFF. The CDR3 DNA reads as TGTGCCAGCAGCCGAGAGACTAGCGGGGGTTCGTACAATGAGCAGTTCTTC.

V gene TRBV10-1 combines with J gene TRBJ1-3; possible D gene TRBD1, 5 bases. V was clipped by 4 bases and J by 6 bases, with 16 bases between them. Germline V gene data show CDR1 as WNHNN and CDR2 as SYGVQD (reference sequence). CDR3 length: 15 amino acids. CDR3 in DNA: TGCGCCAGCAGTGGCGGGACGGACCGCTTAAACACCATATATTTT. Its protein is CASSGGTDRLNTIYF.

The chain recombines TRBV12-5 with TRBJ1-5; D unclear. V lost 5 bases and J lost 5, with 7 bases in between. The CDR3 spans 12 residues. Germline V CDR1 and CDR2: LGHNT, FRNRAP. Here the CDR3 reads CASGLQDQPQHF. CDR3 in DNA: TGTGCTAGTGGTCTTCAGGATCAGCCCCAGCATTTT.

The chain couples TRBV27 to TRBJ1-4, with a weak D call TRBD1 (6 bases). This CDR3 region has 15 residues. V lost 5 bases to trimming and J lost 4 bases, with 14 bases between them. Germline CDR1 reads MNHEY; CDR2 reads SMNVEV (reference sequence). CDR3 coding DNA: TGTGCCAGCAGTCCCCCGACAGGAAATAATGAAAAACTGTTTTTT. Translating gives CASSPPTGNNEKLFF.

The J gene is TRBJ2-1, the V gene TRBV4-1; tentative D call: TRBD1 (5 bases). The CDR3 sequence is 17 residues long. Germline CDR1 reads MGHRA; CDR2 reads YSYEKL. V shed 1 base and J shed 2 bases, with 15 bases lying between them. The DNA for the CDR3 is TGCGCCAGCAGCCAAGGGAACAGGCCGAACGCCTACAATGAGCAGTTCTTC. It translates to CASSQGNRPNAYNEQFF.

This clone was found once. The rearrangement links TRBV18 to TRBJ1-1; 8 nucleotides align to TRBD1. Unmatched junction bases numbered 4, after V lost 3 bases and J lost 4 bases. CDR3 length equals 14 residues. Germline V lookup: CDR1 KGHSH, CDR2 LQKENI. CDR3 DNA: TGTGCCAGCTCACCCGGACAGGGAGTCACTGAAGCTTTCTTT. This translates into CASSPGQGVTEAFF.

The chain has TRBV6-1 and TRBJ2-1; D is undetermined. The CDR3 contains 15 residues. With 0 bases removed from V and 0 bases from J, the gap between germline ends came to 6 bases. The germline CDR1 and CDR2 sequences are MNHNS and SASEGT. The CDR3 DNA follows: TGTGCCAGCAGTGAAGCGACCCCCTCCTACAATGAGCAGTTCTTC. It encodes CASSEATPSYNEQFF.